These T cell receptor beta chains were read from a single sample in a study of cytomegalovirus exposure and HLA in healthy donors. The data were produced by immunoSEQ multiplex PCR, yet TCRdb's version contains in-frame clones alone and is incomplete. The table includes about 250,000 clones, just over 70% detected once. Sequencing was carried out using PBMCs. The receptors shown here come from a female donor in good health and CMV-seronegative. Both conserved end residues are part of each CDR3. The D gene is left open where the match is weak. Clone size is given for some rows only: seen once, a few or many times, or a class if the clone is expanded.

TRBV6-4	.	TRBJ1-1	TRBD1	TGTGCCAGCAGTTTTCGACCGGGACAGGTGACTGAAGCTTTCTTT	CASSFRPGQVTEAFF
TRBV7-9	.	TRBJ2-3	TRBD2	TGTGCCAGCAGCTTAGCGCGGGCTAGCGGGAGAATCGCAGATACGCAGTATTTT	CASSLARASGRIADTQYF
TRBV19	few	TRBJ2-7	TRBD1	TGTGCCAGTAGTATCGGCCAGGGGGACTACGAGCAGTACTTC	CASSIGQGDYEQYF
TRBV6-5	.	TRBJ2-1	TRBD1	TGTGCCAGCAGTCTCAGGGGGCTGGTTGATGAGCAGTTCTTC	CASSLRGLVDEQFF
TRBV27	.	TRBJ1-1	.	TGTGCCAGCAGTTTTGGTGCGCCCACTGAAGCTTTCTTT	CASSFGAPTEAFF
TRBV5-5	.	TRBJ2-1	.	TGTGCCAGCAGCTCCGTGGAGAGGGCCGGCAATGAGCAGTTCTTC	CASSSVERAGNEQFF
TRBV4-1	.	TRBJ2-3	TRBD2	TGCGCCAGCAGCCCGCGACTAGCGGGGAGCACAGATACGCAGTATTTT	CASSPRLAGSTDTQYF
TRBV5-4	few	TRBJ2-7	TRBD2	TGTGCCAGCAGCCAAGCGACTAGCGGGAGGTACGAGCAGTACTTC	CASSQATSGRYEQYF
TRBV7-8	few	TRBJ2-5	.	TGTGCCAGCAGCCCATGGGCCAACACCCAAGAGACCCAGTACTTC	CASSPWANTQETQYF
TRBV19	.	TRBJ2-2	TRBD2	TGTGCCAGTAGTCCTCGACTAGCGGGAGGGACCGGGGAGCTGTTTTTT	CASSPRLAGGTGELFF
TRBV4-1	.	TRBJ2-7	.	TGCGCCAGCAGCCAAGTGGTAGGGGACTGGAGCTCCTACGAGCAGTACTTC	CASSQVVGDWSSYEQYF
TRBV6-4	once	TRBJ1-2	TRBD1	TGTGCCAGCAGCCGCGACAGGGGCGCGGTACTGTCAGGCTACACCTTC	CASSRDRGAVLSGYTF
TRBV7-9	few	TRBJ2-7	.	TGTGCCAGCAGCTTAAACAGAGCCTACGAGCAGTACTTC	CASSLNRAYEQYF
TRBV12-5	.	TRBJ2-7	TRBD1	TGTGCTAGTGACCACCTGGGACAGGGGGAAAACGAGCAGTACTTC	CASDHLGQGENEQYF
TRBV7-3	.	TRBJ2-2	.	TGTGCCAGCAGTCTAATCCAGACAAGCAGATCGAACACCGGGGAGCTGTTTTTT	CASSLIQTSRSNTGELFF
TRBV4-3	.	TRBJ2-7	TRBD2	TGCGCCAGCAGCCAAGCCCTTGCGGGAGGTATCGAGCAGTACTTC	CASSQALAGGIEQYF
TRBV30	few	TRBJ2-7	TRBD2	TGTGCCTGGGGGGGGGTGAGGTACGAGCAGTACTTC	CAWGGVRYEQYF
TRBV6-4	.	TRBJ2-2	TRBD2	TGTGCCAGCAGTCCGGGGACTAGCGGGAGCGAAACCGGGGAGCTGTTTTTT	CASSPGTSGSETGELFF
TRBV7-9	.	TRBJ2-1	TRBD2	TGTTCCAGCAGCCTCAGGGGCCGGACTAGCGAGTACAATGAGCAGTTCTTC	CSSSLRGRTSEYNEQFF
TRBV6-1	.	TRBJ1-1	.	TGTGCCAGCAGTGTTGGAGGGTCGACTTTCTTT	CASSVGGSTFF
TRBV7-2	once	TRBJ2-3	.	TGTGCCAGCAGCTTAACTAGCCGCACGGGAGATACGCAGTATTTT	CASSLTSRTGDTQYF
TRBV7-3	.	TRBJ1-1	.	TGTGCCAGCAGCCCGGCCTCCCGGGACACTGAAGCTTTCTTT	CASSPASRDTEAFF
TRBV7-9	.	TRBJ2-3	TRBD1	TGTGCCAGCAGCTCCCAATCTCGACAGGGCTCTTACACAGATACGCAGTATTTT	CASSSQSRQGSYTDTQYF
TRBV27	.	TRBJ2-1	TRBD1	TGTGCCAGCAGATTGGGGACAGTATCCTACAATGAGCAGTTCTTC	CASRLGTVSYNEQFF
TRBV28	few	TRBJ2-7	TRBD1	TGTGCCAGCAGTCCGCTTGGGACAGGGGCCTACGAGCAGTACTTC	CASSPLGTGAYEQYF
TRBV10-3	.	TRBJ2-2	TRBD2	TGTGCCACTCGGACTAGCGGGAGTACCGGGGAGCTGTTTTTT	CATRTSGSTGELFF
TRBV4-1	.	TRBJ2-1	.	TGCGCCAGCAGCGGCCGTACAGAGCAGTTCTTC	CASSGRTEQFF
TRBV5-4	.	TRBJ2-5	.	TGTGCCAGCACCCCTTGGCCCCCGGGGACCCAGTACTTC	CASTPWPPGTQYF
TRBV7-9	few	TRBJ2-7	.	TGTGCCAGCAGCCTGGAGCGGGTAGACCCCTACGAGCAGTACTTC	CASSLERVDPYEQYF
TRBV11-3	.	TRBJ2-3	.	TGTGCCAGCAGCGTAAGCACAGATACGCAGTATTTT	CASSVSTDTQYF
TRBV4-1	.	TRBJ2-3	TRBD1	TGCGCCAGCAGCCGACAGGGGAGCACAGATACGCAGTATTTT	CASSRQGSTDTQYF
TRBV25-1	.	TRBJ1-1	.	TGTGCCAGCAGTGAATGGGTCGAGGCAGGGGTCGTCACTGAAGCTTTCTTT	CASSEWVEAGVVTEAFF
TRBV10-3	.	TRBJ1-2	TRBD1	TGTGCCATCACCCCTGGACAGGGCCCCTATGGCTACACCTTC	CAITPGQGPYGYTF